This T cell receptor (beta chain) was identified in a study of T-cell reconstitution after alpha-beta-depleted transplantation in children. Unique molecular identifiers were incorporated during preparation of the TCRbeta library. TCRdb re-called the PCR reads through MiXCR, storing one row per CDR3 protein. The sample lists 200,000 to 250,000 distinct CDR3 sequences, around 12% occurring once. The sample holds many counts of this clonotype. Trimming stripped 7 bases from V and 9 bases from J, with 16 bases between. CDR3 length: 13 amino acids. Germline CDR1 WNHNN, CDR2 SYGVQD (reference sequence). The TCR comes from a human donor who donated a stem cell graft to a child with acute lymphoblastic leukemia. This specimen was PBMCs from the stem cell graft donor, taken from the stem cell graft. The genes are TRBV10-1 and TRBJ2-1; possible D gene TRBD2, 5 bases. The CDR3 DNA follows: TGCGCCAGCAACGGACTGATCGGAGGTGAGCAGTTCTTC. It encodes CASNGLIGGEQFF.